The clone carrying this T cell receptor beta chain occurred a few times. Its antigen is not identified. Primers for the PCR totalled 60 Vbeta and 13 Jbeta. Produced via immunoSEQ multiplex PCR; TCRdb's table is partial and in-frame only. The sample has over 80,000 clones, 73% seen once. The ends were cut back, 10 bases at V and 7 bases at J, with 13 bases in the middle. Germline lookup yields CDR1 SNHLY and CDR2 FYNNEI. The CDR3 extends over 11 amino acids. This specimen comes from a study of cytomegalovirus exposure and HLA in healthy donors. Study conclusions and caveats: The majority of TCR sequences were rare, yet some public TCRs appeared in many donors.

Sequenced: PBMCs. The V and J genes are TRBV2 and TRBJ1-1; the D gene is possibly TRBD1 (5 bases). This sequence was found in a man aged 35 to 55 in good health and CMV-seronegative. The CDR3 DNA reads as TGTGCCACAGGGTTCTTCCATGAAGCTTTCTTT. This codes for CATGFFHEAFF.